These 23 T cell receptor beta chains were all obtained from the same sample, sequenced in a study of T cells in Graves' hyperthyroidism and ophthalmopathy. Amplification yielded TCR beta CDR3 regions, with RNA transcripts as the source. The HTBI primer set served for first-round RT-PCR of the TCR CDR3. TCRdb reprocessed the multiplex PCR reads via MiXCR and lists one record per CDR3 protein. The sample shows hundreds of thousands of distinct CDR3 sequences, 13% to 15% of them seen only once. Source material: blood. These receptors all stem from a woman aged 45 to 65 with Graves' ophthalmopathy.

The V gene is TRBV19, the J gene TRBJ1-6, with D uncertain. Trimming stripped 5 bases from V and 8 bases from J, with 10 bases between. Germline-derived CDR1 and CDR2 are LNHDA and SQIVND (reference sequence). The CDR3 is 13 residues long. The DNA of the CDR3 is TGTGCCAGTAGTTACCTGGGCGATTCACCCCTCCACTTT. Protein sequence: CASSYLGDSPLHF.

The V and J genes are TRBV7-9 and TRBJ2-1; 14 bases are a match to TRBD2. Losses at the gene ends were 5 bases for V and 15 bases for J; bases not matched to a gene: 9. The CDR3 totals 14 residues. CDR1 is SEHNR, CDR2 FQNEAQ, per germline (reference sequence). CDR3 residues: CASSPGLAGGGGFF. The CDR3 coding sequence is TGTGCCAGCAGCCCCGGACTAGCGGGAGGTGGGGGGTTCTTC.

At least ten counts were recorded for this clonotype. V is TRBV10-3 and J is TRBJ1-5, with a tentative D call TRBD1 (5 bases). This CDR3 contains 15 residues. Trimming left V 0 bases short and J 7 bases short, with 13 bases between. The V gene's germline CDR1 is ENHRY and CDR2 SYGVKD. The CDR3 protein is CAISESDTRFQPQHF. The CDR3 coding sequence is TGTGCCATCAGTGAGTCGGACACCAGGTTCCAGCCCCAGCATTTT.

This clonotype was observed many times. The V call is TRBV30, the J call TRBJ1-2; D not resolved. V was trimmed by 0 bases and J by 8 bases, leaving 28 bases between them. This CDR3 contains 18 residues. CDR1 is GTSNPN, CDR2 SVGIG, per germline (reference sequence). CDR3 amino acids: CAWSVPTTLGGLSRGYTF. Written as DNA, the CDR3 is TGTGCCTGGAGTGTACCCACCACACTCGGCGGCCTGAGCCGAGGCTACACCTTC.

This clonotype was found a few times. CDR3 in amino acids: CAIREGQGEDYEQYF. The CDR3 DNA sequence: TGTGCCATCAGAGAAGGACAGGGGGAAGACTACGAGCAGTACTTC. The V call is TRBV10-3, the J call TRBJ2-7, with 10 positions matching TRBD1. Germline loops: CDR1 ENHRY, CDR2 SYGVKD. The J segment lost 3 bases and the V segment lost 6 bases, leaving 8 bases of the junction unmatched. The CDR3 covers 15 residues.

This clonotype was detected ten times or more. The chain employs TRBV18 and TRBJ1-5; no reliable D call. Looked up from germline, CDR1 is KGHSH and CDR2 is LQKENI. This CDR3 comprises 16 residues. V lost 6 bases to trimming and J lost 1 base, with 16 bases between them. CDR3 region: CASSPAPQRSNQPQHF. The CDR3 DNA reads TGTGCCAGCTCCCCCGCACCCCAAAGGAGCAATCAGCCCCAGCATTTT.

This clonotype has a count of ten or more. The rearrangement uses TRBV28 and TRBJ2-7; D is possibly TRBD2 (6 bases). V was shortened by 3 bases and J by 2 bases, with 17 bases between the two germline ends. This CDR3 is built from 16 residues. Germline CDR1 and CDR2: MDHEN and SYDVKM. In nucleotides, the CDR3 is TGTGCCAGCAGTTTGTTTGCGGGACTCGCGACCTACGAGCAGTACTTC. This encodes CASSLFAGLATYEQYF.

The chain carries TRBV4-2 and TRBJ2-1, with TRBD2 matching 7 bases. The trim removed 4 bases at V and 6 bases at J, leaving 9 bases unmatched. The CDR3 extends over 15 amino acids. Germline CDR1 and CDR2: LGHNA and YNFKEQ. CDR3 loop: CASSPLAEGPNEQFF. As DNA, the CDR3 is TGTGCCAGCAGCCCGCTAGCGGAAGGGCCCAATGAGCAGTTCTTC.

This clonotype was seen many times. The chain links TRBV19 to TRBJ2-7, with 10 positions matching TRBD2. CDR3 size: 19 residues. Germline V gene data show CDR1 as LNHDA and CDR2 as SQIVND (reference sequence). V dropped 1 base and J dropped 4; count of bases not matched to a gene: 16. CDR3 protein: CASSIAARGPGTSVYEQYF. The CDR3 region has the DNA TGTGCCAGTAGTATAGCAGCGCGGGGCCCCGGGACTAGCGTATACGAGCAGTACTTC.

This clonotype was recorded at least ten times. This chain links TRBV12-3 or TRBV12-4 with TRBJ2-3; 9 positions agree with TRBD2. This CDR3 has 15 residues. Trimming removed 6 bases from V and 1 base from J; junction bases left unmatched: 5. CDR3 in amino acids: CASSRRLAGTDTQYF. The CDR3 coding sequence is TGTGCCAGCAGCCGTAGACTAGCGGGCACAGATACGCAGTATTTT.

This clonotype was observed a few times. J is TRBJ2-2 and V is TRBV11-2; 10 bases map to TRBD1. The CDR3 totals 13 residues. V shed 8 bases and J 7 bases; nucleotides not matched to a gene: 4. Germline lookup yields CDR1 SGHAT and CDR2 FQNNGV. CDR3 protein: CASGQGGVGELFF. CDR3 sequence (DNA): TGTGCCAGCGGACAGGGGGGGGTCGGGGAGCTGTTTTTT. Full variable domain (missing parts from reference TRBV11-2 and TRBJ2-2): EAGVAQSPRYKIIEKRQSVAFWCNPISGHATLYWYQQILGQGPKLLIQFQNNGVVDDSQLPKDRFSAERLKGVDSTLKIQPAKLEDSAVYLCASGQGGVGELFFGEGSRLTVL.

The V and J genes are TRBV20-1 and TRBJ2-7; 8 nucleotides align to TRBD1. J gave up 3 bases and V 2 bases, and 9 bases lay outside the gene matches. This CDR3 comprises 15 residues. Germline lookup yields CDR1 DFQATT and CDR2 SNEGSKA (reference sequence). The CDR3: CSARNSGTGRYEQYF. The DNA of the CDR3 is TGCAGTGCTAGAAACTCGGGGACAGGACGCTACGAGCAGTACTTC.

This clonotype was observed at least ten times. The J gene is TRBJ1-2, the V gene TRBV27, with D possibly being TRBD1 (5 bases). The V and J ends lost 2 bases and 3 bases respectively, with 19 bases between them. The CDR3 is 17 residues long. Germline V gives CDR1 MNHEY, CDR2 SMNVEV (reference sequence). The CDR3 spells CASSLRGPQEVYYGYTF. CDR3 nucleotide sequence: TGTGCCAGCAGTTTAAGAGGACCACAGGAGGTCTACTATGGCTACACCTTC.

The table lists this clonotype with a few counts. The chain links TRBV6-1 to TRBJ1-3; D gene unclear. The CDR3 extends over 14 amino acids. The V gene lost 6 bases and the J gene lost 0 bases, with 9 bases spanning the gap. Germline V lookup: CDR1 MNHNS, CDR2 SASEGT. CDR3 sequence reads: CASSSSSSGNTIYF. The CDR3, as DNA: TGTGCCAGCAGCTCATCCAGCTCTGGAAACACCATATATTTT.

This clonotype was detected only a few times. This may be a read error: a much more frequent sequence differs by one nucleotide. The chain links TRBV18 to TRBJ1-2; D uncertain. The germline V and J ends were trimmed by 1 base and 6 bases, with 6 bases remaining between them. The CDR3 consists of 12 residues. Germline CDR1 reads KGHSH; CDR2 reads LQKENI. The CDR3 DNA reads TGTGCCAGCTCACCACAAGACCATGGCTACACCTTC. Protein: CASSPQDHGYTF. The full variable domain, with the rest looked up from reference TRBV18 and TRBJ1-2, is NAGVMQNPRHLVRRRGQEARLRCSPMKGHSHVYWYRQLPEEGLKFMVYLQKENIIDESGMPKERFSAEFPKEGPSILRIQQVVRGDSAAYFCASSPQDHGYTFGSGTRLTVV.

The genes are TRBV3-2 and TRBJ1-2; the tabulated D call, TRBD1, remains unverified against the DNA. TRBV3-2 is a pseudogene. This CDR3 has 16 amino acids. CDR3 DNA sequence: TGTGCCAGCAGTCCAAGGAGGGGGGGACGTAGCTATGGCTACACCTTC. This gives the protein CASSPRRGGRSYGYTF.

This clonotype was detected only a few times. The gene calls are TRBV11-2 and TRBJ2-2; 9 nucleotides line up with TRBD1. Germline CDR1 SGHAT, CDR2 FQNNGV. V shed 10 bases, J shed 3 bases, and the junction held 12 bases outside the gene matches. The CDR3 is made up of 16 amino acids. The DNA for the CDR3 is TGTGCCACCTCCCTCCACAGGACAGGGGACACCGGGGAGCTGTTTTTT. Translating it yields CATSLHRTGDTGELFF.

This clonotype has a count of ten or more. The chain has TRBV7-3 and TRBJ2-3; 10 nucleotides agree with TRBD2. V shed 4 bases and J 6 bases; nucleotides not matched to a gene: 10. The CDR3 has 16 residues. Germline V gene data show CDR1 as SGHTA and CDR2 as FQGTGA. The CDR3 is CASSSYALAGADTQYF. In DNA, the CDR3 is TGTGCCAGCAGCTCCTACGCTCTAGCGGGAGCGGATACGCAGTATTTT.

This clonotype was seen ten or more times. The gene calls are TRBV30 and TRBJ1-4; TRBD1 aligns across 9 bases. Per the germline V gene, CDR1 is GTSNPN and CDR2 is SVGIG (reference sequence). There are 14 residues in the CDR3. After removal of 1 base from V and 7 bases from J, the junction contained 4 bases not matched to a gene. The CDR3 sequence: CAWSADRGTEKLFF. The CDR3 DNA reads as TGTGCCTGGAGTGCGGACAGGGGTACTGAAAAACTGTTTTTT.

This clonotype was seen repeatedly, ten times or more. This chain connects TRBV27 to TRBJ1-1; possible D gene TRBD1, 6 bases. The CDR3 sequence is 15 residues long. Germline V lookup: CDR1 MNHEY, CDR2 SMNVEV (reference sequence). Trimming shortened V by 1 base and J by 4 bases, and 13 bases separated the two germline ends. The CDR3 loop is CASSLLGGPGTEAFF. The CDR3 coding sequence is TGTGCCAGCAGTTTATTAGGGGGGCCCGGCACTGAAGCTTTCTTT.

The table lists this clonotype with a few counts. The rearrangement joins TRBV19 to TRBJ1-5; D uncertain. This CDR3 region has 13 residues. The V gene lost 2 bases and the J gene lost 3 bases, with 5 bases spanning the gap. CDR1 LNHDA and CDR2 SQIVND come from the germline V gene (reference sequence). In nucleotides, the CDR3 is TGTGCCAGTAGTATACGGATCAATCAGCCCCAGCATTTT. Translated: CASSIRINQPQHF.

This clonotype was observed a handful of times. The V and J genes are TRBV5-1 and TRBJ1-2; D unclear. The germline gives CDR1 SGHRS, CDR2 YFSETQ. V was cut by 1 base and J by 4 bases, with 8 bases left in between. This CDR3 has 13 residues. The CDR3 coding sequence is TGCGCCAGCAGCTTGTCCATCCTCTATGGCTACACCTTC. Protein product: CASSLSILYGYTF.

The chain combines TRBV7-9 with TRBJ2-7, with 9 bases aligning to TRBD1. V shed 5 bases, J shed 7 bases, and the junction held 15 bases outside the gene matches. This CDR3 contains 16 residues. Per germline, CDR1 SEHNR and CDR2 FQNEAQ (reference sequence). This CDR3 reads CASSPVTGQGRFEQYF. DNA of the CDR3: TGTGCCAGCAGCCCCGTAACAGGACAGGGGCGATTTGAGCAGTACTTC.